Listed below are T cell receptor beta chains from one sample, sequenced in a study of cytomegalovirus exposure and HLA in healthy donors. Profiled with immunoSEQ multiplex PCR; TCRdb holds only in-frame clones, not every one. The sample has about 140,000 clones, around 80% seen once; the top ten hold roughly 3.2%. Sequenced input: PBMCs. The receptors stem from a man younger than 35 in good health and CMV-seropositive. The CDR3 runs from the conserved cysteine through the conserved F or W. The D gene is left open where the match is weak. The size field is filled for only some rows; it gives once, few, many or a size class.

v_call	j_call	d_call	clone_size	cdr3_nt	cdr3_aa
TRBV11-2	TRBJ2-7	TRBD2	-	TGTGCCAGCAGCCCTACTAGCGCTGGGGCTGGGGGGCAGTACTTC	CASSPTSAGAGGQYF
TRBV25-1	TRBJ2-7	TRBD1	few	TGTGCCAGCACCCGGACAGGGGGCGACGAGCAGTACTTC	CASTRTGGDEQYF
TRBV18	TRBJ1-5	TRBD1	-	TGTGCCAGCTCACCACCTTTCGGGACAGAGATGGGGGATCAGCCCCAGCATTTT	CASSPPFGTEMGDQPQHF
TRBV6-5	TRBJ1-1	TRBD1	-	TGTGCCAGCAGACCCGACAGGGGTATCACTGAAGCTTTCTTT	CASRPDRGITEAFF
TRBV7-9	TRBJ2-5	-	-	TGTGCCAGCAGCTTAGGTGACGGAGGGTACCAAGAGACCCAGTACTTC	CASSLGDGGYQETQYF
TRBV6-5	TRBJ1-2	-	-	TGTGCCAGCGGGCGTCCCTTGGGTAACTATGGCTACACCTTC	CASGRPLGNYGYTF
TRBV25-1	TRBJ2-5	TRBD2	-	TGTGCCAGCAGTGCGGGACTAGCGGTAGAGACCCAGTACTTC	CASSAGLAVETQYF
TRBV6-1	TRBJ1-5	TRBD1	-	TGTGCCAGCCGGGACAGAAATCAGCCCCAGCATTTT	CASRDRNQPQHF
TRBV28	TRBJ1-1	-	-	TGTGCCAGCAGTTCTGGGTTGGGGGCATTGAACACTGAAGCTTTCTTT	CASSSGLGALNTEAFF
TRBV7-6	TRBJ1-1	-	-	TGTGCCAGCAGCTTAGCGGAGGGGGGGCGCGTGAACACTGAAGCTTTCTTT	CASSLAEGGRVNTEAFF
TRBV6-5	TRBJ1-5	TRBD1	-	TGTGCCAGCAGTCCTGACAGGGCCTTCGGTCAGCCCCAGCATTTT	CASSPDRAFGQPQHF
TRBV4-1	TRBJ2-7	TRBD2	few	TGCGCCAGCAGCCAACACGGGGGGGAGCAGTACTTC	CASSQHGGEQYF
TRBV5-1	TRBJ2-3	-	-	TGCGCCAGCAGCTCATTCCCCAGGGGGGCCACCACAGATACGCAGTATTTT	CASSSFPRGATTDTQYF
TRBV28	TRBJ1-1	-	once	TGTGCCAGCAGTCCGAGGGCGACTGAAGCTTTCTTT	CASSPRATEAFF
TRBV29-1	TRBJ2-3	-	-	TGCAGCGTTGAGGGCGGGGGCACAGATACGCAGTATTTT	CSVEGGGTDTQYF
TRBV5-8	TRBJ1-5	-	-	TGTGCCAGCAGCTGGGACATCAATCAGCCCCAGCATTTT	CASSWDINQPQHF
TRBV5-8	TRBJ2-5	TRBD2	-	TGTGCCAGCAGCTTGGCTTTGGCGGGAGCTATAGAGACCCAGTACTTC	CASSLALAGAIETQYF
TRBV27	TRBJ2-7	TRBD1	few	TGTGCCAGCAGTTTATCTCGGGGACAGTACTCCTACGAGCAGTACTTC	CASSLSRGQYSYEQYF
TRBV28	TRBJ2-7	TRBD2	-	TGTGCCAGCAGTTTACTTCCTAGCGGGCTTTACGAGCAGTACTTC	CASSLLPSGLYEQYF
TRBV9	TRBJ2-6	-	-	TGTGCCAGCAGTGCTGGACAATACGACTCTGGGGCCAACGTCCTGACTTTC	CASSAGQYDSGANVLTF
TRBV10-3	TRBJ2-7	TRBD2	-	TGTGCCATCAGTACACATAGCGGGAGTTACGAGCAGTACTTC	CAISTHSGSYEQYF
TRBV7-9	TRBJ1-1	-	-	TGTGCCAGCAGCTATTTGGGACATCTTGAAGCTTTCTTT	CASSYLGHLEAFF
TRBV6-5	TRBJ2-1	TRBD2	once	TGTGCCAGCAGCTACTCCGTGGCGGGAGGGTACAATGAGCAGTTCTTC	CASSYSVAGGYNEQFF
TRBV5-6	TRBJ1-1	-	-	TGTGCCAGCAGCTTCTCAGGGTCGATGAACACTGAAGCTTTCTTT	CASSFSGSMNTEAFF
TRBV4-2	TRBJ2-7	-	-	TGTGCCAGCAGCCTTAGCGGAGTGAGCTCCTACGAGCAGTACTTC	CASSLSGVSSYEQYF
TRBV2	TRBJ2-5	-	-	TGTGCCAGCAGGGAGGAAGAGACCCAGTACTTC	CASREEETQYF
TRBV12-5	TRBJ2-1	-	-	TGTGCTAGTGGTCCTCAGATAAGCTCCTACAATGAGCAGTTCTTC	CASGPQISSYNEQFF
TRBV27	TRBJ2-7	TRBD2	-	TGTGCCAGCAGTTTAGTAGCGGGAGTGCCTACCCCCGAGCAGTACTTC	CASSLVAGVPTPEQYF
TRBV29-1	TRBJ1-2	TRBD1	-	TGCAGCGTTGAAGGAAGGGGAAGGACAGGGGCTAACTATGGCTACACCTTC	CSVEGRGRTGANYGYTF
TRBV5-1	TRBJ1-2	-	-	TGCGCCAGCAGCTTGGCCGGGGGGCAGGTAGAAGGCTACACCTTC	CASSLAGGQVEGYTF
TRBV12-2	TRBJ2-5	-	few	TGTGCAAGTCGCTTAGCGGGAGGGGCAGATGAGTACTTC	CASRLAGGADEYF
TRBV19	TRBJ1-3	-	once	TGTGCCAGTACTTCCACTCCGGGAAACACCATATATTTT	CASTSTPGNTIYF
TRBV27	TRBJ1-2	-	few	TGTGCCAGCAGTTTACTCGCCGACAGTCATTACACCTTC	CASSLLADSHYTF
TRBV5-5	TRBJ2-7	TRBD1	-	TGTGCCAGCAGGTCGACAGGGGGACACGAGCAGTACTTC	CASRSTGGHEQYF
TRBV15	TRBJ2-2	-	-	TGTGCCACCAGCAGACAAATACGCTCCGGGACAAAGGACGGGGAGCTGTTTTTT	CATSRQIRSGTKDGELFF
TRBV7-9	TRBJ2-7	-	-	TGTGCCGCGGCGGGTTTAAAGGACTACGAGCAGTACTTC	CAAAGLKDYEQYF
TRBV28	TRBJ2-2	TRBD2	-	TGTGCCAGCAGTCCCCTTGGGACTATCACCGGGGAGCTGTTTTTT	CASSPLGTITGELFF
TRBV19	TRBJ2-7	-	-	TGTGCCAGTAGTATCACGCCAGGGGTTAACTACGAGCAGTACTTC	CASSITPGVNYEQYF
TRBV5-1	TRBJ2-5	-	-	TGCGCCAGCAGCTTTACAGGAGGGAGGGAGACCCAGTACTTC	CASSFTGGRETQYF
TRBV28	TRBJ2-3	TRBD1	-	TGTGCCAGCAGGAAAGACAGGGGTGTCCCAGATACGCAGTATTTT	CASRKDRGVPDTQYF
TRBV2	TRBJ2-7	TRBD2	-	TGTGCCAGCAGCTCTACGGGACTAGTCCGCTACGAGCAGTACTTC	CASSSTGLVRYEQYF
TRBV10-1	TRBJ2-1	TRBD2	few	TGCGCCTTTAGCGGGAGTGATGAGCAGTTCTTC	CAFSGSDEQFF
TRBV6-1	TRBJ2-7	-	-	TGTGCCAGCGGTAGCGGAGCCCCTTACGAGCAGTACTTC	CASGSGAPYEQYF
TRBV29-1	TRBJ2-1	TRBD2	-	TGCAGCATCACTAGCGGGGAGCAGTTCTTC	CSITSGEQFF
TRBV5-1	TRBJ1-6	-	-	TGCGCCAGCAGTGTTGAGGGCTCGAATTCACCCCTCCACTTT	CASSVEGSNSPLHF
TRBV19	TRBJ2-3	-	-	TGTGCCAGTGCAGCGACGGATACGCAGTATTTT	CASAATDTQYF
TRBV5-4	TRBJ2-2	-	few	TGTGCCAGCAGCCTACCGAGCGGGGAGCTGTTTTTT	CASSLPSGELFF
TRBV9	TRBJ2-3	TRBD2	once	TGTGCCAGCAGCGTAGGTGTAGCGGGGGGCACAGATACGCAGTATTTT	CASSVGVAGGTDTQYF